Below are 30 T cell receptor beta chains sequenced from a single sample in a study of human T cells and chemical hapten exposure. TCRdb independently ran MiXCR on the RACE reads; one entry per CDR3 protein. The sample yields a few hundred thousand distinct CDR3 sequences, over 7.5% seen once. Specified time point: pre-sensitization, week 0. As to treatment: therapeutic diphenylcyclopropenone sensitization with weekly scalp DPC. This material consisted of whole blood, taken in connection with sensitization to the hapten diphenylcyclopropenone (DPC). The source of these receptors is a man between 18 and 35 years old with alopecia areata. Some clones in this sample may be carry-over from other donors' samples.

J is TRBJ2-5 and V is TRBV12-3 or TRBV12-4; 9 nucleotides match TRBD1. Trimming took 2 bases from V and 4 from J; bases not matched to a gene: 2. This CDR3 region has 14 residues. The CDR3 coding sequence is TGTGCCAGCAGTTTAAACAGGGGGCGAGAGACCCAGTACTTC. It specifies CASSLNRGRETQYF.

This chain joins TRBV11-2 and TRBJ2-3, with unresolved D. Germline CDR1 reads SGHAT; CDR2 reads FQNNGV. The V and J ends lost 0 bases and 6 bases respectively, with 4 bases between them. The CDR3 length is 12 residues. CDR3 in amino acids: CASSLDLDTQYF. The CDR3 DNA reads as TGTGCCAGCAGCTTAGATCTCGATACGCAGTATTTT.

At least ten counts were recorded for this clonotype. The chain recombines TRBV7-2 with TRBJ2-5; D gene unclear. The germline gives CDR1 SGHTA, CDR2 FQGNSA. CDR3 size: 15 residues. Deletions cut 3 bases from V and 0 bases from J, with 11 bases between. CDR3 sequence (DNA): TGTGCCAGCAGCTTCCAAGCTACGTACCAAGAGACCCAGTACTTC. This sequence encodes CASSFQATYQETQYF.

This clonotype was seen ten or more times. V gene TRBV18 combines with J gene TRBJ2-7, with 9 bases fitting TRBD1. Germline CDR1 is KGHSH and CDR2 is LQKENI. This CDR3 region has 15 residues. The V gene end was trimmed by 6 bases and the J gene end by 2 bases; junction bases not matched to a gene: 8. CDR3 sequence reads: CASSTERQGAYEQYV. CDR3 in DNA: TGTGCCAGCTCGACCGAACGACAGGGGGCCTACGAGCAGTACGTC.

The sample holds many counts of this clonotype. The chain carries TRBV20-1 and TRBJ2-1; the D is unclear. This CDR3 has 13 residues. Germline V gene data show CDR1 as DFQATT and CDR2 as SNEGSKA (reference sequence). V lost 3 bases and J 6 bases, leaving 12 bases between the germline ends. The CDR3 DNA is TGCAGTGCTAGTTACAGTCTTCGCAATGAGCAGTTCTTC. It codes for CSASYSLRNEQFF.

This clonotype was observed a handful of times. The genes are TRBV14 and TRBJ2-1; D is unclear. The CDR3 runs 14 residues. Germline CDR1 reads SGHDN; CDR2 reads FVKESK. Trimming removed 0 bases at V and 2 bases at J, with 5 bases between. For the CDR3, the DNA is TGTGCCAGCAGCCAAGAGTGGCCCTACAATGAGCAGTTCTTC. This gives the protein CASSQEWPYNEQFF.

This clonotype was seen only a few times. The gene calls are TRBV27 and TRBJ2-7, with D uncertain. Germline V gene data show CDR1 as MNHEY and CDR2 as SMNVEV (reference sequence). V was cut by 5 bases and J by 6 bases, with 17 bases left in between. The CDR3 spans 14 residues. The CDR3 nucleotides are TGTGCCAGCAGTCTCCTAAGTCCATTGGGCGAGCAGTACTTC. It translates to CASSLLSPLGEQYF.

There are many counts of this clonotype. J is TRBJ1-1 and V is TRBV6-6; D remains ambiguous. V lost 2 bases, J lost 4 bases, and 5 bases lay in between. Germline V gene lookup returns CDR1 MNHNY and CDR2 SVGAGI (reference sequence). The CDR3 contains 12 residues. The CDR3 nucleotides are TGTGCCAGCAGTTACGTAGGCACTGAAGCTTTCTTT. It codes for CASSYVGTEAFF.

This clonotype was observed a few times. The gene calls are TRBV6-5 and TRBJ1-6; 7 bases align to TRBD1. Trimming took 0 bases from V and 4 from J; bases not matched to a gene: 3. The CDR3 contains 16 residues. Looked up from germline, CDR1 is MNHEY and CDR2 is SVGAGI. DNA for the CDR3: TGTGCCAGCAGTTACTCGACGGGACAGTATAATTCACCCCTCCACTTT. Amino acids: CASSYSTGQYNSPLHF.

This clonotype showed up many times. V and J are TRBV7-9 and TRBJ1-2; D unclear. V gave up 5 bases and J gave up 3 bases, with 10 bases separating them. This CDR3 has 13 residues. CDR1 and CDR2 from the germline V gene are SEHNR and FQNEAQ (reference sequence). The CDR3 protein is CASSQATDYGYTF. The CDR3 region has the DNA TGTGCCAGCAGCCAGGCCACGGACTATGGCTACACCTTC.

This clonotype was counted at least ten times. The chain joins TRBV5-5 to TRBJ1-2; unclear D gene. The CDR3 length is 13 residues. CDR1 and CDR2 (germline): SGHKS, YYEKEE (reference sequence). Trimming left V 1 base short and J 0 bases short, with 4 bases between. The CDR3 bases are TGTGCCAGCAGCTTGTCGCCTAACTATGGCTACACCTTC. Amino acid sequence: CASSLSPNYGYTF.

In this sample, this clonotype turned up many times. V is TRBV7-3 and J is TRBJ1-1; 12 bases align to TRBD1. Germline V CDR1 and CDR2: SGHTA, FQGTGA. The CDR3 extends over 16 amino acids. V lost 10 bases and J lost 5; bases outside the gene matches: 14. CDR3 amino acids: CATFSGTGGPGTEAFF. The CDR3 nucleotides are TGTGCCACCTTTTCCGGGACAGGGGGCCCGGGGACTGAAGCTTTCTTT.

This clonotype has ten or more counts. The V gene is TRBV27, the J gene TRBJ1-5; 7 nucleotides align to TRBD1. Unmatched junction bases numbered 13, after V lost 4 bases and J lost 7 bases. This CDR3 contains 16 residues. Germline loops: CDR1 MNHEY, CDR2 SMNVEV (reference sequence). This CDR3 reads CASSSLRQGSLQPQHF. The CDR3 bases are TGTGCCAGCAGTTCCCTACGACAGGGTTCGTTGCAGCCCCAGCATTTT.

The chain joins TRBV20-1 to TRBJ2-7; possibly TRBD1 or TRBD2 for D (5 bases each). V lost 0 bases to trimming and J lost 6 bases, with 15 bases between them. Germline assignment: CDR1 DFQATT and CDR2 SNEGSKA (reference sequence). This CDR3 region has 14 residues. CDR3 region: CSARDEGPSREQYF. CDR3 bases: TGCAGTGCTAGAGATGAGGGGCCCTCGCGCGAGCAGTACTTC.

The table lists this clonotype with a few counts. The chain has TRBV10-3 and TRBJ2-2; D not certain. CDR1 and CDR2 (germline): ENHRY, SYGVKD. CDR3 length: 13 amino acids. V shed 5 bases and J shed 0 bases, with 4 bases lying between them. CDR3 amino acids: CAISNTNTGELFF. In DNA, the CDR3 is TGTGCCATCAGTAATACGAACACCGGGGAGCTGTTTTTT.

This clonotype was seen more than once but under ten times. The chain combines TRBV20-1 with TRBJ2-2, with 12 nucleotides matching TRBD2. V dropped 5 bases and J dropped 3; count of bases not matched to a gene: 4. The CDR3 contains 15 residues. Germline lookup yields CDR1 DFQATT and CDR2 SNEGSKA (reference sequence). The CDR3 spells CSAWTSGVDTGELFF. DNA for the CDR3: TGCAGTGCTTGGACTAGCGGGGTGGACACCGGGGAGCTGTTTTTT.

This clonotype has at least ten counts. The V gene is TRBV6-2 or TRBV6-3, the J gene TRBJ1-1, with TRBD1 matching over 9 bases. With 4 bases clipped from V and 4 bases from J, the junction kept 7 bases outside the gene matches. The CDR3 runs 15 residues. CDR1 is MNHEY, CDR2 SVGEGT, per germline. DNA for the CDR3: TGTGCCAGCAGTTCAACCGGGACAGGGACCACTGAAGCTTTCTTT. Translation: CASSSTGTGTTEAFF.

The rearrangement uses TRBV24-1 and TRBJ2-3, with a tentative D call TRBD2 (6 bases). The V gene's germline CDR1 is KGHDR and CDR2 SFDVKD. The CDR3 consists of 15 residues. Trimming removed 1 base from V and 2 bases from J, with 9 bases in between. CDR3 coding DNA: TGTGCCACCAGTGATTTCGCGGGGCACACAGATACGCAGTATTTT. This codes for CATSDFAGHTDTQYF.

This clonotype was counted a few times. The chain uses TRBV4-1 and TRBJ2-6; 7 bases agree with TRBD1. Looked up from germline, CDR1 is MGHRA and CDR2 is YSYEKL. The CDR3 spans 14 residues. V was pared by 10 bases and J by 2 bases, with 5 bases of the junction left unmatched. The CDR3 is CATRDRAGANVLTF. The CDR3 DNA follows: TGCGCCACCCGCGACAGGGCTGGGGCCAACGTCCTGACTTTC.

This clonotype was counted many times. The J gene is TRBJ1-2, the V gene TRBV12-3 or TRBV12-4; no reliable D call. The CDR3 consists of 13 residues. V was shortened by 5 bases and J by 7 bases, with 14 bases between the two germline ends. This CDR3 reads CASSHRRLGGYTF. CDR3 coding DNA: TGTGCCAGCAGTCACCGTAGGTTAGGTGGCTACACCTTC.

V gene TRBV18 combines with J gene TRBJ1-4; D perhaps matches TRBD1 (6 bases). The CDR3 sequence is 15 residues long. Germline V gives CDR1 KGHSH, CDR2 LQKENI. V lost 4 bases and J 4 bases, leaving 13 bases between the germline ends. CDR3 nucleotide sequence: TGTGCCAGCTCACTTCAGGGACACAGTAATGAAAAACTGTTTTTT. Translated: CASSLQGHSNEKLFF.

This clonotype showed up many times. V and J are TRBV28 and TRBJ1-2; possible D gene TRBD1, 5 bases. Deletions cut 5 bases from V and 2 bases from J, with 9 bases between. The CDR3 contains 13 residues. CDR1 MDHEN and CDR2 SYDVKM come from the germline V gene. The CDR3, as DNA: TGTGCCAGCAGTCGGGACGGCAACTATGGCTACACCTTC. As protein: CASSRDGNYGYTF.

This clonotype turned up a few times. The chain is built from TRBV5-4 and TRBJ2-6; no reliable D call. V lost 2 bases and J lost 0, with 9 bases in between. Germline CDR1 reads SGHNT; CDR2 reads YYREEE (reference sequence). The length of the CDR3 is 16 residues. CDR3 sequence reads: CASSFPPSSGANVLTF. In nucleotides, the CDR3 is TGTGCCAGCAGCTTCCCTCCGAGCTCTGGGGCCAACGTCCTGACTTTC.

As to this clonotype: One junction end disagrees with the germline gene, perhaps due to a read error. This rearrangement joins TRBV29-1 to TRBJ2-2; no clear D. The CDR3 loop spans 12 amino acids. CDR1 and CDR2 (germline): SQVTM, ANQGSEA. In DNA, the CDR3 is TGCAGCGCTGAAAGAGACACCGGGGAGCTGTTTTTT. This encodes CSAERDTGELFF.

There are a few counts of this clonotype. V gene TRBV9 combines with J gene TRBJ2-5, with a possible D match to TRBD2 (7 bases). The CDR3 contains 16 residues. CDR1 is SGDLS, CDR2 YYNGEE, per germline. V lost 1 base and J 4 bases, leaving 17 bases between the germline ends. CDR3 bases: TGTGCCAGCAGCGTAATGGGGGGGCAAAAAAGAGAGACCCAGTACTTC. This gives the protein CASSVMGGQKRETQYF.

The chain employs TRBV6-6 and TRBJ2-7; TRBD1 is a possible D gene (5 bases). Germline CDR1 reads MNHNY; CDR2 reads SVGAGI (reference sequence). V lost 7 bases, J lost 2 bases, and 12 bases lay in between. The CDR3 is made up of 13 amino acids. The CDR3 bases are TGTGCCAGCATGCGTGACAGTCCCTACGAGCAGTACTTC. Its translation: CASMRDSPYEQYF.

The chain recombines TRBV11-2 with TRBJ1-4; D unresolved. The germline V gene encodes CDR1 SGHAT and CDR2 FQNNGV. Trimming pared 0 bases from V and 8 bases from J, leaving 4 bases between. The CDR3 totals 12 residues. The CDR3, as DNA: TGTGCCAGCAGCTTAGATCAGGAAAAACTGTTTTTT. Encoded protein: CASSLDQEKLFF.

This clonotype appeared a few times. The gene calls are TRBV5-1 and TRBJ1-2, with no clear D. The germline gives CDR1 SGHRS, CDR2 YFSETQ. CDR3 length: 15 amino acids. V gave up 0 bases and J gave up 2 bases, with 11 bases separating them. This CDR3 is CASSLADSGNYGYTF. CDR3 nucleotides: TGCGCCAGCAGCTTGGCTGATTCCGGGAACTATGGCTACACCTTC.

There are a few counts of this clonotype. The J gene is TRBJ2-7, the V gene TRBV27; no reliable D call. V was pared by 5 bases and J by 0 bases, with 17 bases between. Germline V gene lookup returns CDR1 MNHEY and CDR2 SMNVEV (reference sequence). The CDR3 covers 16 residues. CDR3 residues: CASSKVRATSSYEQYF. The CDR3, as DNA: TGTGCCAGCAGTAAGGTCCGGGCAACGAGCTCCTACGAGCAGTACTTC.

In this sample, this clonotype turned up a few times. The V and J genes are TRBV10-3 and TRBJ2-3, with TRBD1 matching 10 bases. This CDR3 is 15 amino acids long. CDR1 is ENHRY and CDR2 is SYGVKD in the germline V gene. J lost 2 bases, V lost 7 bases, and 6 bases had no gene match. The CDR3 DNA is TGTGCCATCAATCCGGGACAGGGGAACACAGATACGCAGTATTTT. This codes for CAINPGQGNTDTQYF.